The rows below give T cell receptor beta chains drawn from one sample of a study of shared T cell receptors in the human thymus. Using immunoSEQ multiplex PCR, the repertoire was profiled, and TCRdb retains in-frame clones only, with some absent. The table includes roughly 710,000 clones, roughly 88% detected once. The data also belong to a second study, concerning human thymus T cells.

Sequences were obtained from thymocytes. These receptors were taken from a girl under two years old with a congenital heart defect. CDR3s include the opening cysteine and the closing phenylalanine or tryptophan.

v_gene: TRBV9; len: 16; j_gene: TRBJ1-2; CDR3aa: CASSVGGGTANYGYTF
v_gene: TRBV5-6; len: 14; j_gene: TRBJ1-6; CDR3aa: CASSSLTGTVTLHF
v_gene: TRBV14; len: 18; j_gene: TRBJ2-7; CDR3aa: CASSQRDHWTGFLNEQYF
v_gene: TRBV5-4; len: 15; j_gene: TRBJ1-2; CDR3aa: CASSSPGQGLDGYTF
v_gene: TRBV4-1; len: 13; j_gene: TRBJ1-1; CDR3aa: CASSPPSETEAFF
v_gene: TRBV6-1; len: 15; j_gene: TRBJ2-3; CDR3aa: CAIIGFGQNTDTQYF
v_gene: TRBV5-4; len: 19; j_gene: TRBJ2-5; CDR3aa: CASSWTGSSHKNLTETQYF
v_gene: TRBV9; len: 11; j_gene: TRBJ2-7; CDR3aa: CASSGPGVQYF
v_gene: TRBV30; len: 16; j_gene: TRBJ2-3; CDR3aa: CAWSTTFPTSTDTQYF
v_gene: TRBV7-2; len: 16; j_gene: TRBJ2-5; CDR3aa: CASSGREVGGGETQYF
v_gene: TRBV28; len: 14; j_gene: TRBJ2-7; CDR3aa: CASRGSTVYYEQYF
v_gene: TRBV27; len: 17; j_gene: TRBJ1-2; CDR3aa: CASSFGRGDSCYYGYTF
v_gene: TRBV28; len: 16; j_gene: TRBJ2-1; CDR3aa: CASSPSAGTVGNEQFF
v_gene: TRBV4-1; len: 18; j_gene: TRBJ1-6; CDR3aa: CASSRFSSRQGNNSPLHF
v_gene: TRBV5-6; len: 19; j_gene: TRBJ2-3; CDR3aa: CASSLVSGWGGGILDTQYF
v_gene: TRBV5-1; len: 17; j_gene: TRBJ1-1; CDR3aa: CASSFFFTGGGDTEAFF
v_gene: TRBV14; len: 17; j_gene: TRBJ1-6; CDR3aa: CASSQRDSSSYNSPLHF
v_gene: TRBV5-4; len: 14; j_gene: TRBJ1-2; CDR3aa: CASSQVPRRDGYTF
v_gene: TRBV27; len: 14; j_gene: TRBJ2-7; CDR3aa: CASSSDRVGDEQYF
v_gene: TRBV27; len: 19; j_gene: TRBJ1-1; CDR3aa: CASSADRDRTTATNTEAFF
v_gene: TRBV7-6; len: 15; j_gene: TRBJ1-6; CDR3aa: CASSPGTANNSPLHF
v_gene: TRBV5-4; len: 17; j_gene: TRBJ2-6; CDR3aa: CASSPGTASSGANVLTF
v_gene: TRBV9; len: 16; j_gene: TRBJ1-1; CDR3aa: CASSVAAGGQSMEAFF
v_gene: TRBV5-6; len: 14; j_gene: TRBJ2-3; CDR3aa: CASSLFRGTDTQYF
v_gene: TRBV9; len: 13; j_gene: TRBJ1-2; CDR3aa: CASSARQGDGYTF
v_gene: TRBV7-2; len: 14; j_gene: TRBJ2-5; CDR3aa: CASSFRTSGVSGYF
v_gene: TRBV5-1; len: 9; j_gene: TRBJ1-5; CDR3aa: CGGDQPQHF
v_gene: TRBV9; len: 14; j_gene: TRBJ1-6; CDR3aa: CASSVGQGNSPLHF
v_gene: TRBV4-1; len: 16; j_gene: TRBJ1-3; CDR3aa: CASSPGLEFSGNTIYF